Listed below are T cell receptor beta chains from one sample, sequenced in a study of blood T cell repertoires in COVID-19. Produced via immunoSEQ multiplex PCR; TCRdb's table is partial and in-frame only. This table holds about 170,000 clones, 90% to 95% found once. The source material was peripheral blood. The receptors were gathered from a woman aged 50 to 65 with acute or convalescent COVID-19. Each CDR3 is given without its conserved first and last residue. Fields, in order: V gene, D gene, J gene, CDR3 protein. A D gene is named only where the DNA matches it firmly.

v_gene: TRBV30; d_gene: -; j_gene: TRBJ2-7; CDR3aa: AWSLFYEQY
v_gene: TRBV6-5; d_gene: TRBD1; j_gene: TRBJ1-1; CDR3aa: ASRGTANTEAF
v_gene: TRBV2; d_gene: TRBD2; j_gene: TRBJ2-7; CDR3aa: ASSEGGLALVPYEQY
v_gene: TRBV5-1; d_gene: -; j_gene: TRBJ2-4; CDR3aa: ASSGDLYIAKNIQY
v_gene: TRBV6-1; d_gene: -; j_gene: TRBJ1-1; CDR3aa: ASSEYPGSNTEAF
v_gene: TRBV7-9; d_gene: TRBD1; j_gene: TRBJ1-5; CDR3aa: ASSLVGQGYSNQPQH
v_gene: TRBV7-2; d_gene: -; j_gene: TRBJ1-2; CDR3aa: ASSTGGKANYGYT
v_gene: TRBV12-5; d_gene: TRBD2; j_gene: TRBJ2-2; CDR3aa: ASAQGTSGTRTGELF
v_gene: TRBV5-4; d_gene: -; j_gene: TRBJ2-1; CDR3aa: ASSLIRDNEQF
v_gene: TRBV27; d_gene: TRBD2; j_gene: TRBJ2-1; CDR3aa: ASKWTSGLENEQF
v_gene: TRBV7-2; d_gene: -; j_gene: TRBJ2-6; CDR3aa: ASSFVGLSGANVLT
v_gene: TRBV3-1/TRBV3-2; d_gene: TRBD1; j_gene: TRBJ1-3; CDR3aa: ASSNRDRGNTIY
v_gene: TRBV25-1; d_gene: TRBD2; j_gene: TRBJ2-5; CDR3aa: ASSTLAGAGETQY
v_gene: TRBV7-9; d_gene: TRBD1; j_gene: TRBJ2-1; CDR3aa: ASRTGTGGNNEQF
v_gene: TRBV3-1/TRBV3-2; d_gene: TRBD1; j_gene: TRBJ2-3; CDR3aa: ASSQDEDREDTQY